These 26 T cell receptor beta chains share one sample of origin, sequenced in a study of cytomegalovirus exposure and HLA in healthy donors. Both 60 Vbeta primers and 13 Jbeta primers went into the PCR. Libraries were prepared by immunoSEQ multiplex PCR; TCRdb keeps only in-frame clonotypes and omits some of them. The top ten hold 4% to 5% of the sample, which has tens of thousands of clones, 75% to 80% seen once. Material: PBMCs. The receptors derive from a man aged 35 to 55 in good health and CMV-seronegative.

V gene TRBV29-1 combines with J gene TRBJ2-1; D not certain. V lost 5 bases, J lost 3 bases, and 2 bases lay in between. CDR1 SQVTM and CDR2 ANQGSEA come from the germline V gene. The CDR3 runs to 10 residues. The CDR3 loop reads CSVYYNEQFF. The CDR3 DNA is TGCAGCGTTTACTACAATGAGCAGTTCTTC.

The chain combines TRBV10-3 with TRBJ2-3; 9 nucleotides match TRBD1. Losses at the gene ends were 3 bases for V and 4 bases for J; bases not matched to a gene: 5. The CDR3 has 15 amino acids. CDR1 is ENHRY, CDR2 SYGVKD, per germline. The CDR3 loop is CAISEYRGRADTQYF. The DNA of the CDR3 is TGTGCCATCAGTGAATACAGGGGGCGCGCAGATACGCAGTATTTT.

The J gene is TRBJ2-3, the V gene TRBV30; 15 nucleotides agree with TRBD2. Per germline, CDR1 GTSNPN and CDR2 SVGIG (reference sequence). The V gene end was trimmed by 1 base and the J gene end by 2 bases; junction bases not matched to a gene: 10. This CDR3 is 19 amino acids long. This CDR3 is CAWSARTSGRDRDTDTQYF. The CDR3 region has the DNA TGTGCCTGGAGTGCCCGGACTAGCGGGAGGGATCGGGACACAGATACGCAGTATTTT. Complete variable domain (other parts from reference TRBV30 and TRBJ2-3): SQTIHQWPATLVQPVGSPLSLECTVEGTSNPNLYWYRQAAGRGLQLLFYSVGIGQISSEVPQNLSASRPQDRQFILSSKKLLLSDSGFYLCAWSARTSGRDRDTDTQYFGPGTRLTVL.

The chain carries TRBV29-1 and TRBJ2-7; 11 bases fit TRBD1. Germline values: CDR1 SQVTM, CDR2 ANQGSEA. J lost 7 bases, V lost 5 bases, and 13 bases had no gene match. The CDR3 runs to 15 residues. In nucleotides, the CDR3 is TGCAGCGTTTCCGCCCGGACAGGGGGCGCGCGGGAGCAGTACGTC. This encodes CSVSARTGGAREQYV.

For the CDR3, the DNA is TGTGCCAGTAGTATGGGGGAGGCTGGGGCCAACGTCCTGACTTTC. It specifies CASSMGEAGANVLTF. The V gene is TRBV19, the J gene TRBJ2-6; perhaps TRBD2 as D (6 bases). The germline V and J ends were trimmed by 3 bases and 2 bases, with 8 bases remaining between them. Germline V gene lookup returns CDR1 LNHDA and CDR2 SQIVND (reference sequence). This CDR3 has 15 residues.

This clone was counted a few times. This chain links TRBV29-1 with TRBJ2-2; the match to TRBD2 covers 11 bases. CDR3 size: 18 residues. V trimming: 4 bases; J trimming: 3 bases; junction bases outside the gene matches: 13. The germline V gene has CDR1 SQVTM and CDR2 ANQGSEA. The CDR3 is CSVVEVNGGLADTGELFF. The CDR3 nucleotides read TGCAGCGTTGTCGAGGTCAATGGGGGACTAGCGGACACCGGGGAGCTGTTTTTT.

This chain links TRBV29-1 with TRBJ2-3; no reliable D call. The germline V and J ends were trimmed by 0 bases and 1 base, with 11 bases remaining between them. The CDR3 loop spans 15 amino acids. The V gene's germline CDR1 is SQVTM and CDR2 ANQGSEA. Written as DNA, the CDR3 is TGCAGCGTTGAAGATCTCAACAGACGCACAGATACGCAGTATTTT. Translated: CSVEDLNRRTDTQYF.

This clone was seen more than once but under ten times. The chain has TRBV28 and TRBJ1-2; 7 bases line up with TRBD1. The CDR3 totals 14 residues. V lost 5 bases and J lost 4; bases outside the gene matches: 7. Germline V gives CDR1 MDHEN, CDR2 SYDVKM. The CDR3 DNA reads TGTGCCAGCAGTCCCTACAGGGGATCCTATGGCTACACCTTC. It encodes CASSPYRGSYGYTF.

The rearrangement joins TRBV27 to TRBJ1-4; D not resolved. CDR1 and CDR2 from the germline V gene are MNHEY and SMNVEV (reference sequence). The CDR3 is 15 residues long. V lost 2 bases to trimming and J lost 0 bases, with 7 bases between them. CDR3 sequence (DNA): TGTGCCAGCAGTTTAACAGTTGCAACTAATGAAAAACTGTTTTTT. Translated: CASSLTVATNEKLFF.

The V gene is TRBV7-2, the J gene TRBJ1-3; D uncertain. With 1 base removed from V and 1 base from J, the gap between germline ends came to 8 bases. Per germline, CDR1 SGHTA and CDR2 FQGNSA. This CDR3 has 15 amino acids. The CDR3 nucleotides read TGTGCCAGCAGCTTAGAAGCGTTATCTGGAAACACCATATATTTT. It encodes CASSLEALSGNTIYF.

This clone appeared once. The chain employs TRBV7-8 and TRBJ2-2; 7 bases line up with TRBD1. Trimming at V came to 5 bases and at J to 3 bases, leaving 6 bases not matched to a gene. This CDR3 is 15 amino acids long. Per germline, CDR1 SGHVS and CDR2 FQNEAQ. This CDR3 reads CASSQRGRDTGELFF. The CDR3 DNA reads TGTGCCAGCAGCCAGAGGGGGCGGGACACCGGGGAGCTGTTTTTT.

This clone has more than one count but fewer than ten. The CDR3 sequence is CASSPTPRTGGNGNTIYF. The CDR3 DNA is TGTGCCAGCAGCCCAACCCCTCGGACAGGGGGCAATGGAAACACCATATATTTT. V is TRBV9 and J is TRBJ1-3; TRBD1 aligns across 11 bases. The CDR3 is 18 residues long. Germline-derived CDR1 and CDR2 are SGDLS and YYNGEE. V lost 4 bases and J lost 3; bases outside the gene matches: 12. The whole variable domain, remainder taken from reference TRBV9 and TRBJ1-3, is DSGVTQTPKHLITATGQRVTLRCSPRSGDLSVYWYQQSLDQGLQFLIQYYNGEERAKGNILERFSAQQFPDLHSELNLSSLELGDSALYFCASSPTPRTGGNGNTIYFGEGSWLTVV.

This clone was observed a single time. The V and J genes are TRBV5-1 and TRBJ2-5, with D uncertain. The end of the DNA is better explained by TRBJ2-7, so the J call may be wrong. CDR1 is SGHRS, CDR2 YFSETQ, per germline. The CDR3 has 11 residues. The CDR3: CASSSSYEQYF. CDR3 DNA: TGCGCCAGCAGCTCCTCCTACGAGCAGTACTTC.

The chain employs TRBV18 and TRBJ2-1; 9 bases line up with TRBD2. The germline V gene has CDR1 KGHSH and CDR2 LQKENI. The ends lost 4 bases at V and 7 bases at J; junction bases unmatched: 2. The CDR3 length is 13 residues. The CDR3 DNA reads TGTGCCAGCTCACAGGGACTAGCTAATGAGCAGTTCTTC. Encoded protein: CASSQGLANEQFF. Looking up the rest from reference TRBV18 and TRBJ2-1 gives the full variable domain: NAGVMQNPRHLVRRRGQEARLRCSPMKGHSHVYWYRQLPEEGLKFMVYLQKENIIDESGMPKERFSAEFPKEGPSILRIQQVVRGDSAAYFCASSQGLANEQFFGPGTRLTVL.

This chain connects TRBV28 to TRBJ2-7; tentative D call: TRBD2 (6 bases). The V end lost 6 bases, the J end lost 1 base, and 13 bases lay between the germline ends. Looked up from germline, CDR1 is MDHEN and CDR2 is SYDVKM. The CDR3 totals 14 residues. CDR3 DNA sequence: TGTGCCAGCAGATCTTCGGGAGAGTCCTACGAGCAGTACTTC. Its protein is CASRSSGESYEQYF.

To note about this clone: Mismatch with germline at one junction end may stem from a read error. V is TRBV7-8 and J is TRBJ1-1, with 7 bases lining up with TRBD1. The CDR3 length is 15 residues. The germline gives CDR1 SGHVS, CDR2 FQNEAQ. CDR3: CASSLAGQAGTEAFF. The DNA of the CDR3 is TGTGCCAGCAGCCTAGCCGGACAGGCTGGAACTGAAGCTTTCTTT.

CDR3 region: CASSVDLGGAAGYTF. CDR3 bases: TGTGCCAGCAGCGTAGATCTAGGGGGCGCAGCTGGCTACACCTTC. The chain couples TRBV9 to TRBJ1-2, with TRBD1 matching over 7 bases. This CDR3 has 15 residues. Germline CDR1 SGDLS, CDR2 YYNGEE. J was trimmed by 7 bases and V by 0 bases; bases with no gene match: 9. Looking up the rest from reference TRBV9 and TRBJ1-2 gives the full variable domain: DSGVTQTPKHLITATGQRVTLRCSPRSGDLSVYWYQQSLDQGLQFLIQYYNGEERAKGNILERFSAQQFPDLHSELNLSSLELGDSALYFCASSVDLGGAAGYTFGSGTRLTVV.

This clone was counted a single time. The chain has TRBV30 and TRBJ2-5; TRBD2 matches 8 bases. The CDR3 is made up of 14 amino acids. The V gene's germline CDR1 is GTSNPN and CDR2 SVGIG (reference sequence). J lost 4 bases, V lost 7 bases, and 11 bases had no gene match. The CDR3 DNA reads TGTGCCTTAGAAGTAGACGGGAGGGGAGAGACCCAGTACTTC. This sequence encodes CALEVDGRGETQYF. Based on the CDR3 plus reference TRBV30 and TRBJ2-5, the full variable domain is SQTIHQWPATLVQPVGSPLSLECTVEGTSNPNLYWYRQAAGRGLQLLFYSVGIGQISSEVPQNLSASRPQDRQFILSSKKLLLSDSGFYLCALEVDGRGETQYFGPGTRLLVL.

The J gene is TRBJ2-1, the V gene TRBV27, with D perhaps matching TRBD1 (5 bases). Germline lookup yields CDR1 MNHEY and CDR2 SMNVEV (reference sequence). The CDR3 length is 15 residues. The V gene lost 0 bases and the J gene lost 10 bases, with 16 bases spanning the gap. CDR3 protein: CASSLSAPPWTEQFF. For the CDR3, the DNA is TGTGCCAGCAGTTTATCCGCCCCGCCCTGGACAGAGCAGTTCTTC.

This chain uses TRBV7-2 with TRBJ2-2, with 10 nucleotides matching TRBD2. Germline V CDR1 and CDR2: SGHTA, FQGNSA. Trimming removed 1 base from V and 4 bases from J; junction bases left unmatched: 6. The CDR3 sequence is 17 residues long. In DNA, the CDR3 is TGTGCCAGCAGCTTAGACAGCGGGAGGGCCGTCACCGGGGAGCTGTTTTTT. Translated: CASSLDSGRAVTGELFF.

V and J are TRBV18 and TRBJ2-2, with TRBD1 identical over 7 bases. CDR3 size: 14 residues. Per germline, CDR1 KGHSH and CDR2 LQKENI. J was trimmed by 1 base and V by 6 bases; bases with no gene match: 2. The CDR3 region has the DNA TGTGCCAGCTCTGGACAGGTGAACACCGGGGAGCTGTTTTTT. Protein sequence: CASSGQVNTGELFF.

This clone was observed a single time. This chain links TRBV25-1 with TRBJ2-7; no clear D. CDR3 size: 12 residues. V lost 8 bases and J 3 bases, leaving 11 bases between the germline ends. CDR1 is MGHDK, CDR2 SYGVNS, per germline. CDR3 DNA: TGTGCCAGCCGAGACACCAACTACGAGCAGTACTTC. Translated: CASRDTNYEQYF.

The chain is built from TRBV6-6 and TRBJ1-4; 7 nucleotides align to TRBD1. Germline CDR1 MNHNY, CDR2 SVGAGI (reference sequence). Trimming at V came to 6 bases and at J to 0 bases, leaving 4 bases not matched to a gene. CDR3 length equals 15 residues. The CDR3 sequence: CASRRDSATNEKLFF. CDR3 nucleotide sequence: TGTGCCAGCAGGCGGGACAGCGCAACTAATGAAAAACTGTTTTTT.

V gene TRBV9 combines with J gene TRBJ2-5, with 7 bases fitting TRBD1. The J call may be in error: the DNA end matches TRBJ2-7 better. This CDR3 comprises 16 residues. Germline V lookup: CDR1 SGDLS, CDR2 YYNGEE. CDR3 nucleotide sequence: TGTGCCAGCAGCTCGTCCGGACAGGTTGGTCCCTACGAGCAGTACTTC. Encoded protein: CASSSSGQVGPYEQYF.

The V gene is TRBV6-4, the J gene TRBJ1-1; D not certain. The CDR3 contains 14 residues. The germline V and J ends were trimmed by 7 bases and 7 bases, with 19 bases remaining between them. Looked up from germline, CDR1 is MRHNA and CDR2 is SNTAGT. The CDR3 here is CASKVEPAGGEAFF. The CDR3 DNA is TGTGCCAGCAAAGTGGAACCGGCGGGAGGTGAAGCTTTCTTT.

About this clone itself: Other DNA sequences of this sample code for an identical CDR3. The chain is built from TRBV5-1 and TRBJ2-3; D unresolved. V lost 0 bases and J 2 bases, leaving 7 bases between the germline ends. CDR3 length: 14 amino acids. Germline lookup yields CDR1 SGHRS and CDR2 YFSETQ. The CDR3 loop reads CASSLDRSTDTQYF. CDR3 nucleotides: TGCGCCAGCAGCTTGGACAGATCCACAGATACGCAGTATTTT. Together with reference TRBV5-1 and TRBJ2-3, the CDR3 gives the full variable domain: KAGVTQTPRYLIKTRGQQVTLSCSPISGHRSVSWYQQTPGQGLQFLFEYFSETQRNKGNFPGRFSGRQFSNSRSEMNVSTLELGDSALYLCASSLDRSTDTQYFGPGTRLTVL.